This is a list of T cell receptor beta chains from one sample in a study of control samples from healthy donors and cancer patients. Only in-frame clones appear in the TCRdb table, and some are missing; sequencing was by immunoSEQ multiplex PCR. The table shows over 150,000 clones, with about 94% occurring only once. Sequencing used PBMCs. These TCRs come from a man aged 60 to 69 with colorectal cancer. CDR3s include the opening cysteine and the closing phenylalanine or tryptophan. D genes are given only for firm matches. Only some rows state a clone size, as once, few, many or a class for expanded clones.

clone_size j_call d_call v_call cdr3_aa cdr3_nt
NA TRBJ2-5 NA TRBV21-1 CASSNVRGLGETQYF TGTGCCAGCAGTAACGTTAGGGGGCTAGGGGAGACCCAGTACTTC
NA TRBJ2-3 TRBD1 TRBV25-1 CASSESGTGKTDTQYF TGTGCCAGCAGTGAGTCCGGGACAGGGAAGACAGATACGCAGTATTTT
few TRBJ1-5 TRBD1 TRBV2 CASSQGDSNQPQHF TGTGCCAGCAGCCAGGGGGATAGCAATCAGCCCCAGCATTTT
NA TRBJ2-2 NA TRBV6-6 CASTRKVTLNTGELFF TGTGCCAGCACCCGAAAGGTGACACTGAACACCGGGGAGCTGTTTTTT
NA TRBJ1-1 NA TRBV10-2 CASSEPHSHTEAFF TGCGCCAGCAGTGAGCCCCACAGCCACACTGAAGCTTTCTTT
NA TRBJ1-2 TRBD1 TRBV6-5 CASRSREGAGGYTF TGTGCCAGCAGGTCGAGGGAGGGGGCGGGGGGCTACACCTTC
few TRBJ1-4 NA TRBV24-1 CATSDPGFEKLFF TGTGCCACCAGTGATCCAGGGTTTGAAAAACTGTTTTTT
NA TRBJ1-4 NA TRBV7-2 CASSVAQQGSNEKLFF TGTGCCAGCAGCGTCGCCCAACAGGGATCTAATGAAAAACTGTTTTTT
NA TRBJ1-1 NA TRBV30 CAWMGVRVHTEAFF TGTGCCTGGATGGGGGTCAGGGTGCACACTGAAGCTTTCTTT
NA TRBJ2-7 NA TRBV7-9 CASSPQGSQDEQYF TGTGCCAGCAGCCCCCAAGGATCCCAGGACGAGCAGTACTTC
NA TRBJ1-3 TRBD1 TRBV27 CASSVQGTYGNTIYF TGTGCCAGCAGCGTACAGGGGACGTACGGAAACACCATATATTTT
NA TRBJ1-1 NA TRBV7-9 CASSPPGTANTEAFF TGTGCCAGCAGCCCGCCCGGGACGGCGAACACTGAAGCTTTCTTT
once TRBJ1-6 TRBD1 TRBV25-1 CASSEFGRQGNSPLHF TGTGCCAGCAGTGAATTCGGGCGACAGGGGAATTCACCCCTCCACTTT
once TRBJ2-7 NA TRBV6-5 CASSWTRTTYEQYF TGTGCCAGCAGTTGGACTCGGACCACCTACGAGCAGTACTTC
NA TRBJ2-7 TRBD1 TRBV6-1 CASSEVGGDEQYF TGTGCCAGCAGTGAAGTAGGGGGCGACGAGCAGTACTTC
NA TRBJ1-6 NA TRBV3-1/TRBV3-2 CASSQDLGFNSPLHF TGTGCCAGCAGCCAAGATTTAGGGTTCAATTCACCCCTCCACTTT
NA TRBJ1-2 NA TRBV12-3/TRBV12-4 CASSFRGYYGYTF TGTGCCAGCAGTTTCCGCGGCTACTATGGCTACACCTTC
NA TRBJ1-4 NA TRBV15 CATSTAKAATNEKLFF TGTGCCACCAGCACCGCGAAGGCAGCAACTAATGAAAAACTGTTTTTT
once TRBJ2-5 NA TRBV7-9 CASSRTETQETQYF TGTGCCAGCAGCCGGACAGAGACCCAAGAGACCCAGTACTTC
once TRBJ2-3 NA TRBV7-2 CASSLVLQGSRDTQYF TGTGCCAGCAGCTTAGTACTCCAGGGTTCAAGAGATACGCAGTATTTT
NA TRBJ2-2 TRBD1 TRBV25-1 CASIPTGANTGELFF TGTGCCAGCATCCCGACAGGGGCGAACACCGGGGAGCTGTTTTTT
NA TRBJ1-4 NA TRBV5-1 CASSISDRATNEKLFF TGCGCCAGCAGCATTTCCGACCGGGCAACTAATGAAAAACTGTTTTTT
once TRBJ2-3 NA TRBV11-2 CASSSGLRRTDTQYF TGTGCCAGCAGCTCGGGACTCCGGCGCACAGATACGCAGTATTTT
NA TRBJ1-1 TRBD1 TRBV7-9 CASSPAGGHYTEAFF TGTGCCAGCAGCCCGGCAGGGGGCCATTACACTGAAGCTTTCTTT
NA TRBJ1-3 NA TRBV11-2 CASSLDGFPRGNTIYF TGTGCCAGCAGCTTAGACGGCTTCCCCCGGGGAAACACCATATATTTT
once TRBJ1-1 TRBD1 TRBV6-5 CASRHRQGNTEAFF TGTGCCAGCAGGCACCGACAGGGGAACACTGAAGCTTTCTTT
NA TRBJ1-1 NA TRBV6-1 CASSEASWAEAFF TGTGCCAGCAGTGAAGCGTCGTGGGCTGAAGCTTTCTTT
NA TRBJ1-5 NA TRBV15 CATGGQDQPQHF TGTGCCACCGGCGGGCAGGATCAGCCCCAGCATTTT
once TRBJ2-7 TRBD2 TRBV30 CAWSEPISGGTYEQYF TGTGCCTGGAGTGAGCCGATTAGCGGGGGAACCTACGAGCAGTACTTC